This TCR beta chain was documented in a study of PD-1 blockade in classical Hodgkin lymphoma. As regards this clone: Antigen unknown.

Notes on the study in general: Possibly reflecting disease activity or prior therapy, repertoire differences have causes that remain undefined.

This CDR3 is 13 amino acids long. Germline V gives CDR1 MNHEY, CDR2 SMNVEV (reference sequence). Germline trimming cut 4 bases from V and 4 bases from J; bases unmatched to any gene: 4. Repertoires were generated with immunoSEQ multiplex PCR, while TCRdb's copy carries only in-frame clones and drops some. This table holds about 15,000 clones, 80% to 90% found once. Time point meaning: newly diagnosed, previously untreated cHL patient sample. The study compared against PBMCs from newly diagnosed, untreated classical Hodgkin lymphoma. Sample: peripheral blood mononuclear cells (PBMCs). The rearrangement links TRBV27 to TRBJ2-7, with 7 bases fitting TRBD2. This clonotype was obtained from a human donor with classical Hodgkin lymphoma. CDR3 nucleotides: TGTGCCAGCAGTTGGCGGGAGTCGTACGAGCAGTACTTC. Translated, it gives CASSWRESYEQYF.